The T cell receptor beta chain under discussion was sequenced for a study of T cell responses to AZD1222 COVID-19 vaccine. The CDR3 is 18 amino acids. Trimming at V came to 2 bases and at J to 8 bases, leaving 18 bases not matched to a gene. CDR1 is WNHNN and CDR2 is SYGVQD in the germline V gene (reference sequence). The table came from immunoSEQ multiplex PCR; TCRdb's copy has only in-frame clones and leaves some out. The data contain 95,000 to 150,000 clones, roughly nine tenths of them seen just once; the ten biggest clones take up approximately 27%. Findings and caveats of the study: A rise in Spike-specific TCR breadth and depth followed two AZD1222 doses. There were repertoire samples only from the period after the peak T cell response. Baseline seropositives among AZD1222 recipients totaled only 5 or 6.

This clone was observed once. Its antigen is undetermined. The specimen was peripheral blood, collected on day 0 of AZD1222 vaccination. The V and J genes are TRBV10-1 and TRBJ2-3; TRBD2 matches 8 bases. The sequence derives from an adult in good health. CDR3 sequence: CASSEPTVHREGLPTQYF. In DNA, the CDR3 is TGCGCCAGCAGTGAGCCTACCGTACACCGGGAGGGGCTGCCTACGCAGTATTTT.